The 15 T cell receptor beta chains presented below share a single source sample, sequenced in a study of blood T cell repertoires in COVID-19. Sequencing used immunoSEQ multiplex PCR; TCRdb keeps in-frame clones, though not all of them. Of 90,000 to 120,000 clones detected, around nine tenths appear once; the ten largest clones hold approximately 5%. Specimen: peripheral blood. The receptors were sampled from a human donor in a cohort sampled during active COVID-19.

This chain connects TRBV20-1 to TRBJ2-3; possible D gene TRBD1, 7 bases. This CDR3 comprises 16 residues. The germline CDR1 and CDR2 sequences are DFQATT and SNEGSKA (reference sequence). V lost 3 bases and J 4 bases, leaving 20 bases between the germline ends. CDR3 in DNA: TGCAGTGCTAGTATCCTTGGCAGGGGGGTCTCAGATACGCAGTATTTT. Protein: CSASILGRGVSDTQYF.

V usage is TRBV5-1 and J usage is TRBJ1-3, with 9 bases aligning to TRBD1. Looked up from germline, CDR1 is SGHRS and CDR2 is YFSETQ. V shed 2 bases and J 8 bases; nucleotides not matched to a gene: 5. This CDR3 spans 14 amino acids. Here the CDR3 reads CASSLTGGTDTIYF. For the CDR3, the DNA is TGCGCCAGCAGCTTAACAGGGGGCACAGACACCATATATTTT. Full variable domain (outside the CDR3, taken from reference TRBV5-1 and TRBJ1-3): KAGVTQTPRYLIKTRGQQVTLSCSPISGHRSVSWYQQTPGQGLQFLFEYFSETQRNKGNFPGRFSGRQFSNSRSEMNVSTLELGDSALYLCASSLTGGTDTIYFGEGSWLTVV.

J is TRBJ2-1 and V is TRBV6-5; D not resolved. V was clipped by 6 bases and J by 1 base, with 13 bases between them. Germline V gene sequence: CDR1 MNHEY, CDR2 SVGAGI. The CDR3 is 15 amino acids. CDR3 in DNA: TGTGCCAGCAGACCCTCCGAGGAGTCCTACAATGAGCAGTTCTTC. This encodes CASRPSEESYNEQFF.

This chain joins TRBV7-2 and TRBJ1-5; 10 nucleotides match TRBD1. V lost 5 bases and J lost 5; bases outside the gene matches: 6. The V gene's germline CDR1 is SGHTA and CDR2 FQGNSA. The CDR3 sequence is 15 residues long. CDR3 nucleotide sequence: TGTGCCAGCAGCGCCTGGACAGGGGGTTATCAGCCCCAGCATTTT. Residues: CASSAWTGGYQPQHF.

The CDR3 coding sequence is TGTGCCAGCAGGTCTACAATACCTGTGGGCGTCGAGTACTTC. Translated, it gives CASRSTIPVGVEYF. The chain carries TRBV27 and TRBJ2-7; D unresolved. Germline assignment: CDR1 MNHEY and CDR2 SMNVEV (reference sequence). V lost 6 bases to trimming and J lost 11 bases, with 23 bases between them. CDR3 length: 14 residues.

The chain uses TRBV5-1 and TRBJ1-2; maybe TRBD1 (5 bases). The CDR3 extends over 15 amino acids. V gave up 0 bases and J gave up 0 bases, with 9 bases separating them. Germline V gene lookup returns CDR1 SGHRS and CDR2 YFSETQ. The CDR3 DNA reads TGCGCCAGCAGCTTGGGACAGCGCGCTAACTATGGCTACACCTTC. This gives the protein CASSLGQRANYGYTF.

The DNA for the CDR3 is TGTGCCAGTAGTTCAGGGGAGGGTGAGCAGTTCTTC. It translates to CASSSGEGEQFF. The J gene is TRBJ2-1, the V gene TRBV19; possibly TRBD2 for D (7 bases). CDR3 length: 12 amino acids. V gave up 5 bases and J gave up 9 bases, with 11 bases separating them. From germline, CDR1 is LNHDA and CDR2 SQIVND (reference sequence).

Notes on this clone: The identical CDR3 is also encoded by other nucleotide sequences in the sample. The rearrangement uses TRBV5-1 and TRBJ2-5; D perhaps matches TRBD1 (5 bases). Germline V gene data show CDR1 as SGHRS and CDR2 as YFSETQ. The CDR3 extends over 14 amino acids. Trimming pared 0 bases from V and 1 base from J, leaving 7 bases between. The CDR3 is CASSLGDSQETQYF. Here the CDR3 DNA reads TGCGCCAGCAGCTTGGGAGACAGCCAAGAGACCCAGTACTTC.

V gene TRBV15 combines with J gene TRBJ2-5; TRBD1 matches 7 bases. With V trimmed by 4 bases and J by 2 bases, 7 bases remained unmatched. The CDR3 extends over 15 amino acids. Germline V gene data show CDR1 as LNHNV and CDR2 as YYDKDF (reference sequence). The CDR3 DNA follows: TGTGCCACCAGCACTGGGACAGCAGATCAAGAGACCCAGTACTTC. It encodes CATSTGTADQETQYF. Drawing the rest from reference TRBV15 and TRBJ2-5, the complete variable domain is DAMVIQNPRYQVTQFGKPVTLSCSQTLNHNVMYWYQQKSSQAPKLLFHYYDKDFNNEADTPDNFQSRRPNTSFCFLDIRSPGLGDTAMYLCATSTGTADQETQYFGPGTRLLVL.

The CDR3 bases are TGCGCCAGCAGCGGAGGACAGGCTCTGGGCGAGCAGTACTTC. It is translated as CASSGGQALGEQYF. J is TRBJ2-7 and V is TRBV5-1; 7 bases align to TRBD1. After removal of 4 bases from V and 6 bases from J, the junction contained 10 bases not matched to a gene. The length of the CDR3 is 14 residues. Germline CDR1 and CDR2: SGHRS and YFSETQ.

CDR3 protein: CASSIKGDTQYF. For the CDR3, the DNA is TGTGCCAGTAGTATTAAGGGGGATACGCAGTATTTT. The chain links TRBV19 to TRBJ2-3; D may be TRBD1 (5 bases). The CDR3 totals 12 residues. Per the germline V gene, CDR1 is LNHDA and CDR2 is SQIVND (reference sequence). With 3 bases removed from V and 6 bases from J, the gap between germline ends came to 7 bases.

The V call is TRBV3-1 (or the pseudogene TRBV3-2), the J call TRBJ1-1; TRBD1 matches 8 bases. This CDR3 comprises 14 residues. V lost 5 bases and J lost 4; bases outside the gene matches: 6. The germline V gene encodes CDR1 LGHDT and CDR2 YNNKEL (reference sequence). Here the CDR3 reads CASSDQGAGTEAFF. For the CDR3, the DNA is TGTGCCAGCAGCGACCAGGGGGCGGGCACTGAAGCTTTCTTT.

The chain couples TRBV6-5 to TRBJ1-1; D unresolved. CDR1 and CDR2 (germline): MNHEY, SVGAGI. V lost 7 bases and J lost 1, with 10 bases in between. The CDR3 covers 13 residues. The CDR3, as DNA: TGTGCCAGCACCCGATCGGGGAACACTGAAGCTTTCTTT. This translates into CASTRSGNTEAFF.

The V call is TRBV4-1, the J call TRBJ1-6; 7 bases map to TRBD1. The CDR3 is 14 residues long. Germline V CDR1 and CDR2: MGHRA, YSYEKL. The trim removed 4 bases at V and 7 bases at J, leaving 4 bases unmatched. CDR3 nucleotide sequence: TGCGCCAGCAGCCCCGACAGGGCAAATTCACCCCTCCACTTT. It translates to CASSPDRANSPLHF.

The rearrangement joins TRBV2 to TRBJ1-1; TRBD1 aligns across 10 bases. Germline-derived CDR1 and CDR2 are SNHLY and FYNNEI. After removal of 11 bases from V and 3 bases from J, the junction contained 6 bases not matched to a gene. This CDR3 has 13 amino acids. The CDR3 loop is CAGDRGPYTEAFF. CDR3 DNA sequence: TGTGCCGGAGACAGGGGGCCGTACACTGAAGCTTTCTTT.